These T cell receptor beta chains were read from a single sample in a study of monozygotic twins with cystic fibrosis. Produced via immunoSEQ multiplex PCR; TCRdb's table is partial and in-frame only. The table shows approximately 28,000 clones, with about 82% occurring only once. Sequencing was performed on blood. These receptors all stem from a girl aged 2-10 years with cystic fibrosis. The CDR3 runs from the conserved cysteine through the conserved F or W. The D gene is left open where the match is weak. Rows may omit the clone size; those that give it use once, few, many or a size class.

>TRBD1|TRBJ1-2|TRBV27|NA
TGTGCCAGCAGTCCCGGGGCAGGGGGCGTCTATGGCTACACCTTC
CASSPGAGGVYGYTF
>NA|TRBJ1-1|TRBV30|few
TGTGCCTGGCCGGGGCCAGCGAACACTGAAGCTTTCTTT
CAWPGPANTEAFF
>NA|TRBJ1-1|TRBV4-1|NA
TGCGCCAGCAGCCAAGTAGGGGACGGTGAAGCTTTCTTT
CASSQVGDGEAFF
>NA|TRBJ1-1|TRBV6-1|NA
TGTGCCAGCTCCCCGGGCGGCTACACTGAAGCTTTCTTT
CASSPGGYTEAFF
>TRBD1|TRBJ1-2|TRBV6-5|NA
TGTGCCAGCAGCCAGTCAGGGGGCGAAGGCTACACCTTC
CASSQSGGEGYTF
>NA|TRBJ1-5|TRBV30|NA
TGTGCCTGGAGTGGGTCTGGGGTTCAGCCCCAGCATTTT
CAWSGSGVQPQHF
>TRBD1|TRBJ2-5|TRBV2|NA
TGTGCCAGCAGTGAGATAGGGGGCAAGGAGACCCAGTACTTC
CASSEIGGKETQYF
>NA|TRBJ2-5|TRBV10-2|NA
TGCGCCAGCAGTGCCCCATCAGGGACGAGAGAGACCCAGTACTTC
CASSAPSGTRETQYF
>NA|TRBJ2-5|TRBV20-1|NA
TGCAGTGGACCCACTAAAGAGACCCAGTACTTC
CSGPTKETQYF
>NA|TRBJ2-2|TRBV19|NA
TGTGCCAGTAGTAGGGCCGGAGTCGGCACCGGGGAGCTGTTTTTT
CASSRAGVGTGELFF
>NA|TRBJ2-2|TRBV7-2|NA
TGTGCCAGCAGGCAGGATCGGAACACCGGGGAGCTGTTTTTT
CASRQDRNTGELFF
>TRBD2|TRBJ2-5|TRBV5-1|NA
TGCGCCAGCAGCAACGTAGCGGGAGAGGGAGAGACCCAGTACTTC
CASSNVAGEGETQYF
>TRBD2|TRBJ2-5|TRBV6-5|NA
TGTGCCAGCACCCCGGGAGGGTTAGAGACCCAGTACTTC
CASTPGGLETQYF
>TRBD1|TRBJ2-3|TRBV2|NA
TGTGCCAGCAGCCCCGACAGGGTCTCTGCAGATACGCAGTATTTT
CASSPDRVSADTQYF
>TRBD1|TRBJ1-6|TRBV11-2|NA
TGTGCCAGCAGCTTTATGGGACAGGGGGTTTATAATTCACCCCTCCACTTT
CASSFMGQGVYNSPLHF
>TRBD1|TRBJ1-2|TRBV30|NA
TGTGCCTGGAGTGAGGGGGCGCCGCGATCCTATGGCTACACCTTC
CAWSEGAPRSYGYTF
>TRBD1|TRBJ1-2|TRBV7-9|NA
TGTGCCAGCAGCGGACAGGAGATCGGCTATGGCTACACCTTC
CASSGQEIGYGYTF
>TRBD1|TRBJ2-1|TRBV30|NA
TGTGCCTGGAGTGTATCAGGGGGTAACAATGAGCAGTTCTTC
CAWSVSGGNNEQFF
>TRBD2|TRBJ2-3|TRBV5-1|NA
TGCGCCAGCAGCCCAGGGACTAGCGGACCGGATACGCAGTATTTT
CASSPGTSGPDTQYF
>NA|TRBJ1-3|TRBV5-4|NA
TGTGCCAGCAGCTCCCAGGAGACTGGAAACACCATATATTTT
CASSSQETGNTIYF
>NA|TRBJ1-2|TRBV25-1|few
TGTGCCAGCAGTGACCCCGGGCATGGCTACACCTTC
CASSDPGHGYTF
>TRBD2|TRBJ2-3|TRBV5-8|NA
TGTGCCAGCGCCACTAGCGGAAACACAGATACGCAGTATTTT
CASATSGNTDTQYF
>NA|TRBJ2-2|TRBV27|NA
TGTGCCAGCAGTTTAAGCTGGCAGGTGAACACCGGGGAGCTGTTTTTT
CASSLSWQVNTGELFF
>NA|TRBJ1-1|TRBV5-1|NA
TGCGCCAGCAGCTTGGTTGAGGGGCGATCGAGCACTGAAGCTTTCTTT
CASSLVEGRSSTEAFF
>TRBD1|TRBJ1-2|TRBV5-4|NA
TGTGCCGGAGGGGACAGGGTAGGAGTTGGCTACACCTTC
CAGGDRVGVGYTF
>TRBD2|TRBJ2-7|TRBV14|NA
TGTGCCAGCAGCCAAGTGAGACTAGCGGGATTAATGGACGAGCAGTACTTC
CASSQVRLAGLMDEQYF
>TRBD1|TRBJ2-1|TRBV5-1|NA
TGCGCCAGCAGCTCGGGACAGGGGGCCTACAATGAGCAGTTCTTC
CASSSGQGAYNEQFF
>NA|TRBJ2-1|TRBV5-4|NA
TGTGCCAGCAGCGTAGGACAGACAGATGAGCAGTTCTTC
CASSVGQTDEQFF
>NA|TRBJ2-3|TRBV19|NA
TGTGCCAGTAGTGTCGGAGATACGCAGTATTTT
CASSVGDTQYF
>NA|TRBJ1-4|TRBV27|NA
TGTGCCAGCAGCCTCAAGTCGAATGAAAAACTGTTTTTT
CASSLKSNEKLFF
>TRBD1|TRBJ1-2|TRBV19|few
TGTGCCAGTAGTATCCAGGGGGGCTATGGCTACACCTTC
CASSIQGGYGYTF
>NA|TRBJ2-7|TRBV19|NA
TGTGCCAGTAGTATTACAGCAGGGGCCTACGAGCAGTACTTC
CASSITAGAYEQYF
>NA|TRBJ2-2|TRBV28|NA
TGTGCCAGCCCCGACAGTAACACCGGGGAGCTGTTTTTT
CASPDSNTGELFF
>NA|TRBJ2-2|TRBV9|NA
TGTGCCAGCAGCGTAGGGGGGGCGTCCCTCTCAAAGCTGTTTTTT
CASSVGGASLSKLFF
>NA|TRBJ1-2|TRBV5-1|NA
TGCGCCAGCAGCTCGACAGATCCGGACGGCTATGGCTACACCTTC
CASSSTDPDGYGYTF
>NA|TRBJ1-1|TRBV7-2|NA
TGTGCCAGCAGCTTAGGGGTCTGGGGAACTGAAGCTTTCTTT
CASSLGVWGTEAFF
>NA|TRBJ1-5|TRBV19|few
TGTGCCAGTACCTCAACAGTGACTCAGCCCCAGCATTTT
CASTSTVTQPQHF
>NA|TRBJ1-2|TRBV19|NA
TGTGCCAGTAGTATCCCCAGGATGGCTAACTATGGCTACACCTTC
CASSIPRMANYGYTF
>TRBD1|TRBJ1-4|TRBV6-5|NA
TGTGCCAGCAGTTTCGGACAGGGGGCAGGAAAACTGTTTTTT
CASSFGQGAGKLFF
>TRBD2|TRBJ2-5|TRBV19|NA
TGTGCCAGTAGTCCAGGGACTAGCGGGAGTATCTGGGGAGAGACCCAGTACTTC
CASSPGTSGSIWGETQYF
>NA|TRBJ2-5|TRBV23-1|NA
TGCGCCAGCAGTCAATTGGAAGGGGAGGGGGCGCGGGAGACCCAGTACTTC
CASSQLEGEGARETQYF
>NA|TRBJ1-5|TRBV30|NA
TGTGCCTGGAGTGTACTAATGGCGGAACAGCCCCAGCATTTT
CAWSVLMAEQPQHF
>NA|TRBJ2-6|TRBV6-1|NA
TGTGCCAGCAGTGAAGTGCCAGGAGACTTCTCTGGGGCCAACGTCCTGACTTTC
CASSEVPGDFSGANVLTF
>TRBD1|TRBJ1-3|TRBV4-1|NA
TGCGCCAGCAGCCAAGGCCGACAGGGAAAAATCTCTGGAAACACCATATATTTT
CASSQGRQGKISGNTIYF
>TRBD1|TRBJ1-5|TRBV7-8|NA
TGTGCCAGCAGCTTAGCGAAGATAGGGGGCCGCAATCAGCCCCAGCATTTT
CASSLAKIGGRNQPQHF
>NA|TRBJ1-6|TRBV30|NA
TGTGCCTGGAGTGTTCCCAGGTCTAATTCACCCCTCCACTTT
CAWSVPRSNSPLHF
>TRBD1|TRBJ1-5|TRBV5-5|NA
TGTGCCAGCAGCACCGGGACAGGGGGTCACCAGCCCCAGCATTTT
CASSTGTGGHQPQHF
>TRBD2|TRBJ2-1|TRBV5-6|few
TGTGCCAGCAGCTCAGCGGGAGTCGTCTATGAGCAGTTCTTC
CASSSAGVVYEQFF
>NA|TRBJ2-1|TRBV7-6|NA
TGTGCCAGCAGCTTAGACGGGAGAGTTAACAATGAGCAGTTCTTC
CASSLDGRVNNEQFF
>TRBD1|TRBJ2-3|TRBV5-1|NA
TGCGCCAGCAGCTTGGAACAGGGGGCAGGAACAGATACGCAGTATTTT
CASSLEQGAGTDTQYF
>NA|TRBJ2-7|TRBV6-1|NA
TGTGCCAGCAGGGTAGGCAATTCCTACGAGCAGTACTTC
CASRVGNSYEQYF
>NA|TRBJ1-5|TRBV28|NA
TGTGCCAGCAGTTCCGGGGGTGTTGGCAATCAGCCCCAGCATTTT
CASSSGGVGNQPQHF
>TRBD2|TRBJ2-3|TRBV13|NA
TGTGCCAGCAGCTTATCGTCGGCTAGCGGACGCACAGATACGCAGTATTTT
CASSLSSASGRTDTQYF
>NA|TRBJ2-2|TRBV15|NA
TGTGCCACCAGCAGAGATGGGAACACCGGGGAGCTGTTTTTT
CATSRDGNTGELFF
>NA|TRBJ1-2|TRBV7-8|NA
TGTGCCAGCAGCTTAACGGGAACAAACTATGGCTACACCTTC
CASSLTGTNYGYTF